This T cell receptor (beta chain) was found in a study of control samples from healthy donors and cancer patients. This clone was detected once. The CDR3 extends over 18 amino acids. Trimming pared 4 bases from V and 0 bases from J, leaving 16 bases between. Per the germline V gene, CDR1 is LGHDT and CDR2 is YNNKEL (reference sequence). Measured with immunoSEQ multiplex PCR; TCRdb has only the in-frame clones, and not every one. This sample carries roughly 370,000 clones, approximately 92% of them seen once, and the ten largest clones take 5.5% to 7.5%. The sample was PBMCs. The chain couples TRBV3-1 (or the pseudogene TRBV3-2) to TRBJ2-6; TRBD2 is a possible D gene (6 bases). The receptor's source is a man aged 35-49 years with head and neck cancer. The CDR3 DNA sequence: TGTGCCAGCAGCCGGGGGGAACCTTTAAGCTCTGGGGCCAACGTCCTGACTTTC. This translates into CASSRGEPLSSGANVLTF.